This TCR beta chain is drawn from a study of control samples from healthy donors and cancer patients. Germline-derived CDR1 and CDR2 are LNHDA and SQIVND (reference sequence). Trimming took 2 bases from V and 3 from J, leaving 7 bases between them. The CDR3 is made up of 14 amino acids. Generated by immunoSEQ multiplex PCR, the TCRdb table keeps only in-frame clones and is missing some. The sample carries some 20,000 clones, roughly 80% recorded once. V usage is TRBV19 and J usage is TRBJ2-2; possibly TRBD1 or TRBD2 for D (5 bases each). This receptor was taken from an elderly man with head and neck cancer. The sequencing input was PBMCs. CDR3 residues: CASSIRGDTGELFF. CDR3 bases: TGTGCCAGTAGTATACGGGGCGACACCGGGGAGCTGTTTTTT.